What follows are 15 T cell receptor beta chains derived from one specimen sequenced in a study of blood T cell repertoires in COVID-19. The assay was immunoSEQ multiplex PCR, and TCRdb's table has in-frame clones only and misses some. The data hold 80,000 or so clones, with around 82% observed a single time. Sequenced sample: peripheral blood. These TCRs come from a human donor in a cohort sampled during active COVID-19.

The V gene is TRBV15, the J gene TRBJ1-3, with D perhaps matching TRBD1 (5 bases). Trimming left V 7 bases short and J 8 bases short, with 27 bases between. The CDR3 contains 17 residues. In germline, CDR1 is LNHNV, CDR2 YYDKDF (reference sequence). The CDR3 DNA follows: TGTGCCACCAAGGGGATGAAGCAGGCGGAGAGCGTGGACACCATATATTTT. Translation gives CATKGMKQAESVDTIYF.

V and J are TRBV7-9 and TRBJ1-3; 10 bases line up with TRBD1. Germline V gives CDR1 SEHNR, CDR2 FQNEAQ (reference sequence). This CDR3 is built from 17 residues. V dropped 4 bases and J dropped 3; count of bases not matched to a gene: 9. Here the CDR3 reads CASSSGQGVRYGNTIYF. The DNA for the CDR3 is TGTGCCAGCAGCTCCGGACAGGGGGTTAGATATGGAAACACCATATATTTT.

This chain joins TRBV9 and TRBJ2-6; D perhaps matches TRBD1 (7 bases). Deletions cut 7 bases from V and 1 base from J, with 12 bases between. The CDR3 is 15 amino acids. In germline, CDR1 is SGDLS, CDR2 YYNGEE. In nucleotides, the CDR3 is TGTGCCAGCCGACAGGGAGGATCTGGGGCCAACGTCCTGACTTTC. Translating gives CASRQGGSGANVLTF.

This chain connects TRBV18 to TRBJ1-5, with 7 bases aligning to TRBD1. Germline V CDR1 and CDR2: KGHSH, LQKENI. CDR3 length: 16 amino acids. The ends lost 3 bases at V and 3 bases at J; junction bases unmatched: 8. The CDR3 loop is CASSPQGRGSNQPQHF. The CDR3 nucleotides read TGTGCCAGCTCACCCCAGGGCAGGGGGTCCAATCAGCCCCAGCATTTT.

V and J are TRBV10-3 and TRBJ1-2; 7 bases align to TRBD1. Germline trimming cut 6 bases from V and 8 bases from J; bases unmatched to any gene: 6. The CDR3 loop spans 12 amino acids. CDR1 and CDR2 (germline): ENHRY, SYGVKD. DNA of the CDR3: TGTGCCATCAGGCAGGGGGAAGGGGGCTACACCTTC. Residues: CAIRQGEGGYTF.

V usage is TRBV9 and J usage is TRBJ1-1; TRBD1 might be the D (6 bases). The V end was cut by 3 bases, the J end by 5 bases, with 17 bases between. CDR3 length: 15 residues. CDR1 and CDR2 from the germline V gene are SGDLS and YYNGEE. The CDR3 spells CASSARAGVQTEAFF. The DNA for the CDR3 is TGTGCCAGCAGCGCCCGAGCAGGGGTTCAGACTGAAGCTTTCTTT.

Here the CDR3 DNA reads TGTGCCAGCAGCTTAGACGAGCGTTATGGCTACACCTTC. Translating it yields CASSLDERYGYTF. The V call is TRBV7-8, the J call TRBJ1-2; D not resolved. The CDR3 length is 13 residues. The germline gives CDR1 SGHVS, CDR2 FQNEAQ. The V and J ends lost 1 base and 5 bases respectively, with 8 bases between them.

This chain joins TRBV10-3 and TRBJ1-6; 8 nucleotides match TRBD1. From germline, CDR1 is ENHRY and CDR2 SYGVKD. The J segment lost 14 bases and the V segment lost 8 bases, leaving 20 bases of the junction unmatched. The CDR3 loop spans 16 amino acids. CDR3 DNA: TGTGCCATCGCAACTTACAGGGGGGTAGGGCCAGGGACCCTCCACTTT. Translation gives CAIATYRGVGPGTLHF.

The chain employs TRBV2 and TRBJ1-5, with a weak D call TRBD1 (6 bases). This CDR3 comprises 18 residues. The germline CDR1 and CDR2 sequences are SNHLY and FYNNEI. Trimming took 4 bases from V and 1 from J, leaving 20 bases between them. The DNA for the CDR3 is TGTGCCAGCAGTGTAGTGGATGGTATTCAGGGGAGCAATCAGCCCCAGCATTTT. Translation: CASSVVDGIQGSNQPQHF.

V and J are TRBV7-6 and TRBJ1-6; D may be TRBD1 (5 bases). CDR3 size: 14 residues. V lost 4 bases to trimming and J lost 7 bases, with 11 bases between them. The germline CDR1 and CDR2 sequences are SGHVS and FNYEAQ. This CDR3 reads CASSSDRTNSPLHF. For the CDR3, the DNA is TGTGCCAGCAGCTCAGACAGAACGAATTCACCCCTCCACTTT.

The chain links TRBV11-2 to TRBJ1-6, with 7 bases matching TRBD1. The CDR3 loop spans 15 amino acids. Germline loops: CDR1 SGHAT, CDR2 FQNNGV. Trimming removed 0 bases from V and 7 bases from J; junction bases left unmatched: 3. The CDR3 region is CASSLEGTANSPLHF. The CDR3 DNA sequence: TGTGCCAGCAGCTTAGAGGGGACAGCAAATTCACCCCTCCACTTT.

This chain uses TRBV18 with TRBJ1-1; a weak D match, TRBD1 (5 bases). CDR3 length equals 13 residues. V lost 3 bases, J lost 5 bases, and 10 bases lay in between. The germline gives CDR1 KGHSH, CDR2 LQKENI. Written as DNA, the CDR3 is TGTGCCAGCTCACCCCTCACAGGAACTGAAGCTTTCTTT. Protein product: CASSPLTGTEAFF. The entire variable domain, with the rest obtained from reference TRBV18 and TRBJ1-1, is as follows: NAGVMQNPRHLVRRRGQEARLRCSPMKGHSHVYWYRQLPEEGLKFMVYLQKENIIDESGMPKERFSAEFPKEGPSILRIQQVVRGDSAAYFCASSPLTGTEAFFGQGTRLTVV.

The CDR3 region is CAWSPGTGLFGYTF. The CDR3 DNA follows: TGTGCCTGGAGTCCCGGGACAGGACTCTTTGGCTACACCTTC. This sequence joins TRBV30 and TRBJ1-2; 8 nucleotides match TRBD1. The CDR3 length is 14 residues. The germline CDR1 and CDR2 sequences are GTSNPN and SVGIG (reference sequence). J gave up 7 bases and V 2 bases, and 9 bases lay outside the gene matches.

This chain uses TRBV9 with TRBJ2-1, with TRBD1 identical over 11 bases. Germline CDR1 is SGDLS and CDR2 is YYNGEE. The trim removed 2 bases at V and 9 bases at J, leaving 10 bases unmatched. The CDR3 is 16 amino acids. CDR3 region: CASSVAGTGGFGEQFF. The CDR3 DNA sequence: TGTGCCAGCAGCGTCGCCGGGACAGGGGGTTTCGGTGAGCAGTTCTTC. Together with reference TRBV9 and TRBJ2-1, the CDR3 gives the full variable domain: DSGVTQTPKHLITATGQRVTLRCSPRSGDLSVYWYQQSLDQGLQFLIQYYNGEERAKGNILERFSAQQFPDLHSELNLSSLELGDSALYFCASSVAGTGGFGEQFFGPGTRLTVL.

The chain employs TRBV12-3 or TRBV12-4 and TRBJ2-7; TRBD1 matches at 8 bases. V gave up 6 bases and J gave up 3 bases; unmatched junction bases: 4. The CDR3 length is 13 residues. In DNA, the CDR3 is TGTGCCAGCAGCCCCAGGGGGCACTACGAGCAGTACTTC. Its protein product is CASSPRGHYEQYF.